The rows below give T cell receptor beta chains drawn from one sample of a study of OX40 agonist ivuxolimab in advanced cancers. Sequenced by immunoSEQ multiplex PCR; TCRdb stores in-frame clones only, minus some. The table has around 80,000 clones, roughly 87% seen once. The specimen was CD4+ or CD8+ T cells sorted from blood, collected in a trial of the OX40 agonist ivuxolimab. The receptors shown here come from an adult with an advanced solid tumor such as melanoma, head and neck, liver or kidney cancer. CDR3s leave out the opening cysteine and the closing phenylalanine or tryptophan. A D gene is named only where the DNA matches it firmly. Clone size is not always given. Where it is, it says once, few, many or a class for expanded clones.

CDR3 length,clone size,J gene,D gene,V gene,CDR3 protein
13,-,TRBJ1-6,-,TRBV4-3,ASSQQVGGYSPLH
12,-,TRBJ2-7,-,TRBV9,ASSSRERTYEQY
12,-,TRBJ2-1,TRBD1,TRBV5-1,ASSLGGQGWEQF
11,-,TRBJ1-4,-,TRBV2,ASSGTGNEKLF
15,-,TRBJ1-6,TRBD1,TRBV28,ASSLDSRGVKERALH
13,-,TRBJ2-7,TRBD1,TRBV30,AWSGTGTGPNKQY
11,-,TRBJ1-2,-,TRBV19,ASREGANYGYT
12,once,TRBJ2-5,TRBD1,TRBV7-9,ASSLNQGAKTQY
11,-,TRBJ1-2,-,TRBV19,ASSMRVNYGYT
14,-,TRBJ1-2,-,TRBV7-2,ASSLVGAGTPYGYT
12,-,TRBJ2-7,-,TRBV27,ASSTWEGSREQY
10,-,TRBJ1-6,-,TRBV28,ASSEGNSPLH
14,-,TRBJ2-3,TRBD2,TRBV2,ASSLSLAGGTDTQY
16,-,TRBJ1-3,TRBD1,TRBV30,AWTGQGVLIFSGNTIY
12,-,TRBJ2-5,-,TRBV30,AWSVRPGRETQY
13,-,TRBJ1-1,-,TRBV2,ASSLSGTPNTEAF
15,-,TRBJ2-7,TRBD2,TRBV19,ASSIVWRSGNSYEQY
11,-,TRBJ2-7,-,TRBV19,ASSPRGAYEQY
13,-,TRBJ1-5,-,TRBV5-1,ASSPSAGGNQPQH
12,once,TRBJ2-7,TRBD1,TRBV14,ASSLPGQFYEQY
11,-,TRBJ2-3,-,TRBV19,ASGSSGGDTQY
10,-,TRBJ2-1,-,TRBV7-2,ASVATYGEQF
12,few,TRBJ1-4,TRBD1,TRBV30,AWMRTGGGEKLF
13,-,TRBJ2-2,TRBD2,TRBV2,ASRPRGGSTGELF
12,-,TRBJ1-5,TRBD1,TRBV6-5,ASSPEQGHQPQH
13,-,TRBJ2-1,TRBD1,TRBV7-2,ASSSKTGAYNEQF
15,-,TRBJ2-4,-,TRBV4-2,ASSQDMASLSVNIQY
12,-,TRBJ1-2,-,TRBV5-5,ASSLSGSNYGYT
10,-,TRBJ1-4,-,TRBV28,ASVGVNEKLF
12,few,TRBJ1-2,-,TRBV5-6,ASSLGGGRDGYT
12,-,TRBJ2-1,-,TRBV5-1,ASRPPPNYNEQF
10,-,TRBJ2-7,TRBD1,TRBV6-1,ASSNRQGPDF
13,-,TRBJ1-4,-,TRBV11-2,ASSRTAATNEKLF
16,-,TRBJ2-6,-,TRBV19,ASSIDGVAVSGANVLT
14,-,TRBJ2-5,TRBD2,TRBV10-3,AISDPETSGSVTQY
11,once,TRBJ1-1,-,TRBV30,AWSYNRVVKAF
13,-,TRBJ2-1,TRBD2,TRBV28,ASRTSGENYNEQF
14,once,TRBJ2-3,-,TRBV5-1,ASSLKGQGGTDTQY
10,-,TRBJ2-5,-,TRBV5-6,ASSLEGETQY
13,-,TRBJ2-2,TRBD1,TRBV4-1,ASSRGQANTGELF
11,-,TRBJ2-2,-,TRBV28,ASSPTNTGELF
11,-,TRBJ1-4,-,TRBV7-9,ASSSSEGEKLF
10,-,TRBJ1-1,-,TRBV30,AWTRGNTEAF
12,-,TRBJ1-4,-,TRBV11-1,ASSHPGPGEKLF
11,-,TRBJ2-5,-,TRBV7-7,ASSFGQMETQY
10,-,TRBJ1-4,-,TRBV28,ASRATNEKLF
11,-,TRBJ1-1,-,TRBV19,ASSNLRGTEAF
12,-,TRBJ2-1,TRBD2,TRBV29-1,SVGGRASSSEQF
16,-,TRBJ2-3,TRBD2,TRBV9,ASSPSLLAGEIADTQY
14,-,TRBJ2-2,TRBD1,TRBV5-1,ASSFSGTGVTGELF
14,-,TRBJ2-1,-,TRBV19,ASRAAATQGYNEQF
13,-,TRBJ1-1,-,TRBV19,ASSIPLGRFPEAF
16,-,TRBJ2-4,TRBD2,TRBV28,ASSYGAGRFLAKNIQY
12,-,TRBJ2-5,-,TRBV5-1,ASSLDPRQETQY
11,-,TRBJ1-2,-,TRBV14,ASSQDQSGDYT
11,-,TRBJ1-1,-,TRBV6-1,ASSEPRFTEAF
14,few,TRBJ1-5,TRBD1,TRBV18,ASSPPNRGRVQPQH
16,-,TRBJ2-2,TRBD1,TRBV11-2,ASSLGQGARRGTGELF
11,-,TRBJ1-5,TRBD1,TRBV5-8,ASSYQGGQPQH